Included here is one TCR beta chain sequence, with context. Its matching antigen is unknown. The data stem from a study of CD8 T cells in ankylosing spondylitis. TCRdb processed the 5' RACE reads anew with MiXCR; each CDR3 protein has one entry. The repertoire holds a few hundred thousand distinct CDR3 sequences, with under 25% as singletons. Study-level points and caveats: The study identified a TCR beta motif of roughly eight highly homologous variants that appeared characteristic of ankylosing spondylitis blood.

The TCR sequence derives from a female donor with ankylosing spondylitis or in good health (not recorded which). Source material: blood, either unsorted or a sorted T cell fraction (not recorded which).

The CDR3 region is CASSAGDRGLWNGYTF. The DNA for the CDR3 is TGTGCCAGCAGTGCCGGGGACAGGGGGCTCTGGAATGGCTACACCTTC. This chain uses TRBV7-2 with TRBJ1-2; the match to TRBD1 covers 12 bases. CDR1 and CDR2 (germline): SGHTA, FQGNSA. V gave up 6 bases and J gave up 6 bases; unmatched junction bases: 11. The CDR3 extends over 16 amino acids.